The subject of this entry is one T cell receptor beta chain. In germline, CDR1 is MNHNS, CDR2 SASEGT. The CDR3 extends over 18 amino acids. V lost 2 bases and J lost 0; bases outside the gene matches: 12. Produced via immunoSEQ multiplex PCR; TCRdb's table is partial and in-frame only. The sample lists some 150,000 clones; approximately 90% were seen once. These data originate in a study of blood T cell repertoires in COVID-19. About the study: Acute-phase and convalescent COVID-19 samples originated in the United States, Italy and Spain.

The source material was peripheral blood. V usage is TRBV6-1 and J usage is TRBJ1-1; 7 nucleotides agree with TRBD1. The TCR sequence derives from a woman aged 80 or over with acute or convalescent COVID-19. CDR3 loop: CASSEWRASGQVNTEAFF. DNA of the CDR3: TGTGCCAGCAGTGAATGGCGGGCGTCAGGACAGGTGAACACTGAAGCTTTCTTT.